A selection of T cell receptor beta chains follows, all from one sample in a study of cytomegalovirus exposure and HLA in healthy donors. The data were produced by immunoSEQ multiplex PCR, yet TCRdb's version contains in-frame clones alone and is incomplete. In the table there are around 92,000 clones, approximately 82% of which are singletons. The specimen sequenced was PBMCs. The source is a female donor in good health and CMV-seropositive. Each CDR3 is given with its conserved first and last residue. D genes are given only for firm matches. Not every row has a clone size; where given, it reads once, few, many or a size class.

abundance | j_gene | v_gene | d_gene | CDR3nt | CDR3aa
. | TRBJ2-7 | TRBV4-1 | TRBD2 | TGCGCCAGCAGCCCATCGGGGGGGGGCCACGAGCAGTACTTC | CASSPSGGGHEQYF
once | TRBJ2-1 | TRBV13 | TRBD2 | TGTGCCAGCAGCTTAGCGGGAGGTTCCTACAATGAGCAGTTCTTC | CASSLAGGSYNEQFF
once | TRBJ2-4 | TRBV5-4 | . | TGTGCCAGCAGCTTGGGGGCGGGAATAGCCAAAAACATTCAGTACTTC | CASSLGAGIAKNIQYF
. | TRBJ2-1 | TRBV7-2 | . | TGTGCCAGCAGCTTATCCTCGGTTAGCAATGAGCAGTTCTTC | CASSLSSVSNEQFF
. | TRBJ1-5 | TRBV21-1 | . | TGTGCCAGCAGCAAAGCAGGAACACAGGGGAGGCAGCCCCAGCATTTT | CASSKAGTQGRQPQHF
few | TRBJ2-1 | TRBV5-1 | . | TGCGCCAGCAGTTATCGGACAGCCTACAATGAGCAGTTCTTC | CASSYRTAYNEQFF
. | TRBJ2-1 | TRBV30 | TRBD2 | TGTGCCTGGAGTGTGGGTAGCGGGAGCGGGAATGAGCAGTTCTTC | CAWSVGSGSGNEQFF
. | TRBJ2-7 | TRBV5-1 | TRBD1 | TGCGCCAGCAGCTTGGTGACAGGGGACGAGCAGTACTTC | CASSLVTGDEQYF
. | TRBJ2-3 | TRBV7-9 | TRBD1 | TGTGCCAGCAGCTGGGGCGGGCAGGGGGCTTCAGATACGCAGTATTTT | CASSWGGQGASDTQYF
. | TRBJ1-3 | TRBV5-6 | . | TGTGCCAGCAGCTTGGCCGGTCGCGGGAGCTCTGGAAACACCATATATTTT | CASSLAGRGSSGNTIYF
. | TRBJ1-4 | TRBV28 | . | TGTGCCAGCAGTCAGAGGGGGAAGGGGTATGAAAAACTGTTTTTT | CASSQRGKGYEKLFF
. | TRBJ1-4 | TRBV6-5 | . | TGTGCCAGCAGTTACTCGATACGCGCCCCTAATGAAAAACTGTTTTTT | CASSYSIRAPNEKLFF
few | TRBJ2-7 | TRBV2 | TRBD2 | TGTGCCAGCAGTGAAGGGTGGGGGGGGTACGAGCAGTACTTC | CASSEGWGGYEQYF
. | TRBJ2-4 | TRBV5-1 | TRBD1 | TGCGCCAGCAGTCCGGACAGGTTAGGCATTCAGTACTTC | CASSPDRLGIQYF
. | TRBJ1-1 | TRBV15 | TRBD1 | TGTGCCACCGCTAAGGGACAGGCGGACACTGAAGCTTTCTTT | CATAKGQADTEAFF
. | TRBJ1-2 | TRBV13 | . | TGTGCCAGCAGCTTACAGGGAGGCGGCTACACCTTC | CASSLQGGGYTF
once | TRBJ2-5 | TRBV28 | . | TGTGCCAGCAGCGAAAACCGGGACCAAGAGACCCAGTACTTC | CASSENRDQETQYF
. | TRBJ2-5 | TRBV9 | . | TGTGCCAGCAGCGTACAGGGGTCAGAGACCCAGTACTTC | CASSVQGSETQYF
. | TRBJ2-7 | TRBV9 | . | TGTGCCAGCAGCATTCGACAGGTTGGCGAGCAGTACTTC | CASSIRQVGEQYF
. | TRBJ1-5 | TRBV7-8 | TRBD1 | TGTGCCAGCAGCCCAGGGGGCTCAAGCAATCAGCCCCAGCATTTT | CASSPGGSSNQPQHF
. | TRBJ2-1 | TRBV7-3 | . | TGTGCCAGCAGCTCGCGTCGCCAGGCTCATGAGCAGTTCTTC | CASSSRRQAHEQFF
once | TRBJ2-3 | TRBV9 | TRBD1 | TGTGCCAGCAGTGAGACAGGGACAGATACGCAGTATTTT | CASSETGTDTQYF
few | TRBJ2-1 | TRBV19 | TRBD2 | TGTGCCAGTATCGGCGGGGGGGGATACAATGAGCAGTTCTTC | CASIGGGGYNEQFF
. | TRBJ2-7 | TRBV5-1 | TRBD1 | TGCGCCAGCAGGACAGGGGGAAGAGACGAGCAGTACTTC | CASRTGGRDEQYF
few | TRBJ1-6 | TRBV19 | . | TGTGCCAGCAAAAAAGACAGCGCCAATAATTCACCCCTCCACTTT | CASKKDSANNSPLHF
. | TRBJ2-1 | TRBV30 | . | TGTGCCTGGGATAGCGGAAGTAAGGACAATGAGCAGTTCTTC | CAWDSGSKDNEQFF
. | TRBJ2-2 | TRBV7-8 | . | TGTGCCAGCAGCCCCGAGGGGGCGAACACCGGGGAGCTGTTTTTT | CASSPEGANTGELFF
few | TRBJ1-3 | TRBV5-1 | . | TGCGCCAGCAGCCCCGGACAGATCTCTGGAAACACCATATATTTT | CASSPGQISGNTIYF
. | TRBJ2-5 | TRBV19 | . | TGTGCCAGTAGTCCCCCGACAGCTCCTGAAGAGACCCAGTACTTC | CASSPPTAPEETQYF
. | TRBJ2-5 | TRBV7-2 | TRBD2 | TGTGCCAGCAGCTTAGTCGTCCTAGCGGGGCAACAAGAGACCCAGTACTTC | CASSLVVLAGQQETQYF
. | TRBJ2-7 | TRBV7-6 | TRBD1 | TGTGCCAGCAGCTTAGCGGCAGGGGGAGATGTTACCTACGAGCAGTACTTC | CASSLAAGGDVTYEQYF
. | TRBJ2-1 | TRBV7-2 | TRBD2 | TGTGCCAGCAGCTTAGCGCTCGTCGGACTAGCTCCTGAGCAGTTCTTC | CASSLALVGLAPEQFF
. | TRBJ2-3 | TRBV4-1 | . | TGCGCCAGCAGCCGCCTCCGAGAGGGTAGCACAGATACGCAGTATTTT | CASSRLREGSTDTQYF
. | TRBJ2-2 | TRBV4-1 | TRBD1 | TGCGCCAGCAGCCTTCTGACAGGGGGCAGGAAGGAAAACACCGGGGAGCTGTTTTTT | CASSLLTGGRKENTGELFF
once | TRBJ1-3 | TRBV7-2 | TRBD1 | TGTGCCAGCAGCACCTCAGGGGGCGCCGGAAACACCATATATTTT | CASSTSGGAGNTIYF
. | TRBJ2-2 | TRBV5-6 | . | TGTGCCAGCACCCTAGCGGGACAGGGGACCGGGGAGCTGTTTTTT | CASTLAGQGTGELFF
. | TRBJ1-5 | TRBV21-1 | . | TGTGCCAGCAGCAAGCACCAGGGGGCTCGACGCAATCAGCCCCAGCATTTT | CASSKHQGARRNQPQHF
. | TRBJ2-5 | TRBV5-1 | . | TGCGCCAGCAGCACAGCCGACAGATTCGAGACCCAGTACTTC | CASSTADRFETQYF
. | TRBJ1-5 | TRBV6-5 | TRBD1 | TGTGCCAGCAGACCGACAGGGGCTCAGCCCCAGCATTTT | CASRPTGAQPQHF
once | TRBJ1-2 | TRBV29-1 | . | TGCAGCGTGCCAGCTAACTATGGCTACCCCTTC | CSVPANYGYPF
once | TRBJ2-7 | TRBV19 | . | TGTGCCAGTAGCAACCAGGGACGAGGGGGACCTAACGAGCAGTACTTC | CASSNQGRGGPNEQYF
. | TRBJ2-5 | TRBV6-6 | . | TGTGCCAGCAGTTACAGACCGGGTGAGACCCAGTACTTC | CASSYRPGETQYF
. | TRBJ2-7 | TRBV19 | . | TGTGCCAGTAGTATTGACAGCTCCTACGAGCAGTACTTC | CASSIDSSYEQYF
. | TRBJ2-7 | TRBV7-9 | TRBD1 | TGTGCCAGCAGCCCGGACAGGGACGAGCAGTACTTC | CASSPDRDEQYF
once | TRBJ1-1 | TRBV7-9 | TRBD1 | TGTGCCAGCAGCCTACGGACAGGGGGCGACACTGAAGCTTTCTTT | CASSLRTGGDTEAFF